These 28 T cell receptor beta chains originate from one sample sequenced in a study of beta chain features in type 1 diabetes. Expressed TCRB transcripts got sequenced, as all isolated RNA was reverse transcribed. Some clones are missing from TCRdb's copy, which holds only in-frame ones; the method was immunoSEQ multiplex PCR. The sample consists of a few hundred thousand clones, less than 15% of them appearing once. The sample was naive CD4+ T cells from blood. The receptors were gathered from a woman younger than 30 in good health.

The V and J genes are TRBV4-2 and TRBJ1-5; no firm D call. This CDR3 region has 15 residues. Germline V gives CDR1 LGHNA, CDR2 YNFKEQ. Trimming took 0 bases from V and 0 from J, leaving 6 bases between them. This chain's CDR3 is CASSQDLYSNQPQHF. The CDR3 nucleotides read TGTGCCAGCAGCCAAGATTTGTATAGCAATCAGCCCCAGCATTTT.

This sequence joins TRBV15 and TRBJ2-1; TRBD2 agrees at 12 bases. V was clipped by 5 bases and J by 4 bases; unmatched bases: 6. Germline CDR1 is LNHNV and CDR2 is YYDKDF (reference sequence). This CDR3 is 16 amino acids long. CDR3 bases: TGTGCCACCAGCCCCCGGACTAGCGGGGCGTACAATGAGCAGTTCTTC. It encodes CATSPRTSGAYNEQFF.

This clone was seen a few times. The chain is built from TRBV19 and TRBJ2-5; the D gene is possibly TRBD2 (6 bases). There are 14 residues in the CDR3. V dropped 6 bases and J dropped 4 bases, with 15 bases sitting between them. From germline, CDR1 is LNHDA and CDR2 SQIVND (reference sequence). CDR3 in amino acids: CASRPEGIPETQYF. CDR3 coding DNA: TGTGCCAGTAGGCCGGAGGGAATCCCAGAGACCCAGTACTTC.

This clone was detected only a few times. The V and J genes are TRBV5-4 and TRBJ2-5, with 9 bases that match TRBD1. From germline, CDR1 is SGHNT and CDR2 YYREEE (reference sequence). The CDR3 has 14 residues. V gave up 1 base and J gave up 3 bases; unmatched junction bases: 1. CDR3 region: CASSLRTGEETQYF. DNA of the CDR3: TGTGCCAGCAGCTTGAGGACAGGGGAAGAGACCCAGTACTTC.

The chain links TRBV6-5 to TRBJ2-5, with a weak D call TRBD1 (5 bases). Germline CDR1 reads MNHEY; CDR2 reads SVGAGI. The CDR3 runs 15 residues. Trimming cost V 0 bases and J 3 bases, with 11 bases left between them. This CDR3 is CASSYSLGREETQYF. CDR3 bases: TGTGCCAGCAGTTACTCACTGGGCAGGGAAGAGACCCAGTACTTC.

This clone has just a few counts. The chain joins TRBV25-1 to TRBJ2-1, with 14 nucleotides matching TRBD2. Germline CDR1 and CDR2: MGHDK and SYGVNS. V trimming: 5 bases; J trimming: 5 bases; junction bases outside the gene matches: 5. This CDR3 spans 16 amino acids. The CDR3 DNA sequence: TGTGCCAGCAGTCTGACTAGCGGGAGGGCCAACAATGAGCAGTTCTTC. Encoded protein: CASSLTSGRANNEQFF.

The chain couples TRBV27 to TRBJ2-1; the D gene is possibly TRBD1 (6 bases). The CDR3 loop spans 13 amino acids. Looked up from germline, CDR1 is MNHEY and CDR2 is SMNVEV (reference sequence). V lost 5 bases and J 7 bases, leaving 12 bases between the germline ends. DNA of the CDR3: TGTGCCAGCAGTGATCCCAGGGGAAATGAGCAGTTCTTC. It yields the protein CASSDPRGNEQFF.

This clone has only a few counts. The genes are TRBV15 and TRBJ1-1; TRBD1 matches at 7 bases. Germline loops: CDR1 LNHNV, CDR2 YYDKDF (reference sequence). After removal of 5 bases from V and 0 bases from J, the junction contained 6 bases not matched to a gene. The CDR3 spans 15 residues. CDR3 protein: CATSDRQGLNTEAFF. CDR3 nucleotides: TGTGCCACCAGCGACCGACAGGGATTGAACACTGAAGCTTTCTTT.

This clone occurred a few times. The J gene is TRBJ2-7, the V gene TRBV28, with TRBD2 matching over 7 bases. Losses at the gene ends were 1 base for V and 5 bases for J; bases not matched to a gene: 11. This CDR3 has 16 amino acids. Germline assignment: CDR1 MDHEN and CDR2 SYDVKM. Written as DNA, the CDR3 is TGTGCCAGCAGTTTATCCGGGGCCACTAGCGCCCACGAGCAGTACTTC. It is translated as CASSLSGATSAHEQYF.

The table lists this clone with a few counts. The rearrangement uses TRBV5-8 and TRBJ2-3; tentatively, D is TRBD2 (5 bases). This CDR3 is built from 17 residues. Germline-derived CDR1 and CDR2 are SGHTS and YDEGEE. V was clipped by 0 bases and J by 1 base, with 15 bases between them. In DNA, the CDR3 is TGTGCCAGCAGCTTGGGAGGCTCACTAGTAGGCACAGATACGCAGTATTTT. Translating gives CASSLGGSLVGTDTQYF.

This chain joins TRBV28 and TRBJ2-2; TRBD1 matches 8 bases. Germline CDR1 MDHEN, CDR2 SYDVKM. With 3 bases clipped from V and 4 bases from J, the junction kept 10 bases outside the gene matches. The CDR3 consists of 17 residues. CDR3 sequence: CASSFPRGQEGTGELFF. The CDR3 nucleotides read TGTGCCAGCAGTTTCCCCAGGGGACAGGAAGGCACCGGGGAGCTGTTTTTT.

This clone appeared a few times. V usage is TRBV19 and J usage is TRBJ2-3; possible D gene TRBD2, 5 bases. The CDR3 contains 16 residues. Germline CDR1 LNHDA, CDR2 SQIVND (reference sequence). V gave up 1 base and J gave up 2 bases, with 13 bases separating them. This chain's CDR3 is CASSIVRRAATDTQYF. The DNA for the CDR3 is TGTGCCAGTAGTATAGTCCGGAGAGCGGCCACAGATACGCAGTATTTT.

A remark on this clone: An end of the junction does not agree with germline; a read error may underlie this. The chain uses TRBV9 and TRBJ2-1, with TRBD2 matching over 9 bases. CDR1 and CDR2 from the germline V gene are SGDLS and YYNGEE. The CDR3 has 16 amino acids. CDR3 sequence: CASTVDGGRARGEQFF. The CDR3 DNA follows: TGTGCCAGCACCGTAGACGGCGGGAGGGCCAGGGGAGAGCAGTTCTTC. Full variable domain (outside the CDR3, taken from reference TRBV9 and TRBJ2-1): DSGVTQTPKHLITATGQRVTLRCSPRSGDLSVYWYQQSLDQGLQFLIQYYNGEERAKGNILERFSAQQFPDLHSELNLSSLELGDSALYFCASTVDGGRARGEQFFGPGTRLTVL.

This clone was observed a few times. This chain uses TRBV4-3 with TRBJ2-2, with 12 bases identical to TRBD2. J lost 3 bases, V lost 0 bases, and 5 bases had no gene match. This CDR3 is built from 18 residues. Looked up from germline, CDR1 is LGHNA and CDR2 is YSLEER. The CDR3 here is CASSQDPSGRVDTGELFF. CDR3 nucleotides: TGCGCCAGCAGCCAAGACCCTAGCGGGAGGGTAGACACCGGGGAGCTGTTTTTT.

This clone showed up just a few times. The chain joins TRBV11-1 to TRBJ2-1, with 7 bases identical to TRBD2. The CDR3 loop spans 16 amino acids. Trimming cost V 4 bases and J 7 bases; bases outside gene matches: 13. The germline gives CDR1 SGHAT, CDR2 FQDESV (reference sequence). CDR3 sequence reads: CASSWVGLAELNEQFF. CDR3 nucleotides: TGTGCCAGCAGCTGGGTGGGGCTAGCGGAGCTAAATGAGCAGTTCTTC.

This clone was observed a handful of times. DNA for the CDR3: TGTGCCAGTAGTATAAGTTCCCAGATCCAAGAGACCCAGTACTTC. The encoded protein is CASSISSQIQETQYF. This rearrangement joins TRBV19 to TRBJ2-5; D unresolved. There are 15 residues in the CDR3. The V gene's germline CDR1 is LNHDA and CDR2 SQIVND (reference sequence). V was trimmed by 2 bases and J by 1 base, leaving 11 bases between them. Together with reference TRBV19 and TRBJ2-5, the CDR3 gives the full variable domain: DGGITQSPKYLFRKEGQNVTLSCEQNLNHDAMYWYRQDPGQGLRLIYYSQIVNDFQKGDIAEGYSVSREKKESFPLTVTSAQKNPTAFYLCASSISSQIQETQYFGPGTRLLVL.

V gene TRBV7-9 combines with J gene TRBJ2-5; 7 bases line up with TRBD1. The trim removed 3 bases at V and 1 base at J, leaving 2 bases unmatched. Germline CDR1 is SEHNR and CDR2 is FQNEAQ (reference sequence). The CDR3 runs 14 residues. CDR3 sequence reads: CASSLTGFQETQYF. Written as DNA, the CDR3 is TGTGCCAGCAGCTTGACAGGGTTCCAAGAGACCCAGTACTTC.

In its sample, this clone was seen a few times. This chain uses TRBV5-4 with TRBJ2-2; D is possibly TRBD1 (6 bases). Looked up from germline, CDR1 is SGHNT and CDR2 is YYREEE (reference sequence). V was cut by 0 bases and J by 5 bases, with 11 bases left in between. The CDR3 is made up of 15 amino acids. CDR3 sequence (DNA): TGTGCCAGCAGCTTGGACAGGGTAAAGACCGGGGAGCTGTTTTTT. Translating it yields CASSLDRVKTGELFF.

This clone was detected only a few times. The J gene is TRBJ2-4, the V gene TRBV28; 7 nucleotides align to TRBD2. Germline CDR1 MDHEN, CDR2 SYDVKM. The CDR3 covers 16 residues. The J segment lost 0 bases and the V segment lost 3 bases, leaving 5 bases of the junction unmatched. The CDR3 DNA follows: TGTGCCAGCAGTTTTGCCGGGAGGTTAGCCAAAAACATTCAGTACTTC. This sequence encodes CASSFAGRLAKNIQYF.

A few counts support this clone. V gene TRBV10-3 combines with J gene TRBJ1-3; tentative D call: TRBD1 (6 bases). The CDR3 loop spans 14 amino acids. V lost 8 bases and J lost 7, with 18 bases in between. Germline CDR1 ENHRY, CDR2 SYGVKD. The CDR3 nucleotides are TGTGCCATCGGCCAGTACAAGCAGGGGAACACCATATATTTT. Its translation is CAIGQYKQGNTIYF.

The CDR3 sequence is CASSSAAGHTDTQYF. The CDR3, as DNA: TGTGCCAGCAGCTCCGCAGCGGGACACACAGATACGCAGTATTTT. The chain links TRBV7-9 to TRBJ2-3; tentatively, D is TRBD2 (7 bases). Germline V lookup: CDR1 SEHNR, CDR2 FQNEAQ (reference sequence). The CDR3 is 15 residues long. Trimming removed 4 bases at V and 2 bases at J, with 13 bases between.

The gene calls are TRBV29-1 and TRBJ2-1; 8 bases map to TRBD2. The CDR3 is made up of 18 amino acids. With 6 bases clipped from V and 2 bases from J, the junction kept 18 bases outside the gene matches. Germline V gene sequence: CDR1 SQVTM, CDR2 ANQGSEA. The CDR3 coding sequence is TGCAGCGTAACCATCGGACCACTCAGCGGGAGAGCCTACAATGAGCAGTTCTTC. This sequence encodes CSVTIGPLSGRAYNEQFF.

This clone was picked up a small number of times. The chain is built from TRBV5-6 and TRBJ2-7, with TRBD2 identical over 7 bases. The J segment lost 2 bases and the V segment lost 3 bases, leaving 5 bases of the junction unmatched. Germline V lookup: CDR1 SGHDT, CDR2 YYEEEE. This CDR3 spans 14 amino acids. Written as DNA, the CDR3 is TGTGCCAGCAGCTCCCTAGCGGAGACCTACGAGCAGTACTTC. Protein sequence: CASSSLAETYEQYF.

This clone turned up a few times. The genes are TRBV28 and TRBJ2-5, with no clear D. V was clipped by 5 bases and J by 4 bases, with 14 bases between them. Germline V gene lookup returns CDR1 MDHEN and CDR2 SYDVKM. The CDR3 contains 14 residues. CDR3 loop: CASSPPSPGETQYF. The CDR3 region has the DNA TGTGCCAGCAGTCCCCCGTCCCCCGGAGAGACCCAGTACTTC.

This clone occurred a few times. V is TRBV4-3 and J is TRBJ1-1; a possible D gene is TRBD1 (6 bases). Germline lookup yields CDR1 LGHNA and CDR2 YSLEER. Between the trimmed V and J ends, which lost 1 base and 1 base, there was a span of 10 bases. The CDR3 has 15 residues. CDR3 sequence reads: CASSQVTTGNTEAFF. CDR3 nucleotides: TGCGCCAGCAGCCAAGTGACGACAGGGAACACTGAAGCTTTCTTT.

This clone was detected only a few times. The chain couples TRBV27 to TRBJ1-1, with a weak D call TRBD1 (5 bases). V lost 2 bases to trimming and J lost 0 bases, with 7 bases between them. The CDR3 has 14 residues. The germline gives CDR1 MNHEY, CDR2 SMNVEV (reference sequence). The CDR3 sequence: CASSLRGLNTEAFF. For the CDR3, the DNA is TGTGCCAGCAGTTTACGGGGGTTGAACACTGAAGCTTTCTTT.

V and J are TRBV14 and TRBJ1-1, with D uncertain. Trimming cost V 1 base and J 0 bases, with 12 bases left between them. The CDR3 contains 16 residues. The germline V gene encodes CDR1 SGHDN and CDR2 FVKESK. The CDR3 is CASSQVRVVMNTEAFF. In DNA, the CDR3 is TGTGCCAGCAGCCAAGTTCGTGTAGTAATGAACACTGAAGCTTTCTTT.

V gene TRBV5-4 combines with J gene TRBJ2-7; weak D call: TRBD1 (6 bases). Trimming pared 1 base from V and 5 bases from J, leaving 13 bases between. CDR1 and CDR2 (germline): SGHNT, YYREEE (reference sequence). The CDR3 has 14 residues. The CDR3: CASSLSGRGNEQYF. The DNA for the CDR3 is TGTGCCAGCAGCTTGTCCGGCAGGGGAAACGAGCAGTACTTC.